This TCR beta chain appears in the sequencing data of a study of CD8 T cells in ankylosing spondylitis. Trimming shortened V by 0 bases and J by 4 bases, and 7 bases separated the two germline ends. The CDR3 is 13 amino acids. Germline CDR1 and CDR2: MNHEY and SVGAGI. Comments on this clonotype: What it recognizes is unknown.

TCRdb called the 5' RACE reads again in MiXCR, with one record for every CDR3 protein. The sample shows 800,000 to 900,000 distinct CDR3 sequences, around 11% of them seen only once. Findings of the study overall: Blood from ankylosing spondylitis patients appeared to carry a characteristic roughly 8-variant TCR beta motif.

The sequence was collected from a male donor with ankylosing spondylitis. Sequencing input: blood, either unsorted or a sorted T cell fraction (not recorded which). J is TRBJ2-7 and V is TRBV6-5; D gene ambiguous. The CDR3 region has the DNA TGTGCCAGCAGTTACTCAGCCCAATACGAGCAGTACTTC. It is translated as CASSYSAQYEQYF.